This is a list of T cell receptor beta chains from one sample in a study of T cell repertoires in cytomegalovirus infection. A single record per CDR3 protein comes from TCRdb applying MiXCR to the reads. Of 560,000 or so distinct CDR3 sequences listed, approximately 17% are singletons. Sequenced: CD8+ T cells from PBMCs. These receptors came from a human donor in good health (CMV status not recorded). Some clones in this sample may be carry-over from other donors' samples. CDR3s include the opening cysteine and the closing phenylalanine or tryptophan. The D gene is left open where the match is weak. Size is stated for part of the rows, as once, few or many counts, or as a class when the clone is expanded.

many	TRBV7-9	TRBJ2-7	NA	CASSNSHSYEQYF	TGTGCCAGCAGCAATTCACACTCCTACGAGCAGTACTTC
many	TRBV10-2	TRBJ1-1	NA	CASSEYGTEAFF	TGCGCCAGCAGTGAATACGGGACTGAAGCTTTCTTT
many	TRBV12-3/TRBV12-4	TRBJ1-1	TRBD1	CASSSSLTGDTEAFF	TGTGCCAGCAGTTCCTCCTTGACAGGGGACACTGAAGCTTTCTTT
NA	TRBV5-6	TRBJ2-3	NA	CASSFTGDPSQYF	TGTGCCAGCAGCTTCACGGGAGATCCATCGCAGTATTTT
once	TRBV19	TRBJ2-7	NA	CASSKRANPGAQDEQYF	TGTGCCAGTAGCAAACGAGCCAATCCAGGGGCTCAGGACGAGCAGTACTTC
NA	TRBV4-1	TRBJ1-1	NA	CASSQDYGVGAFF	TGCGCCAGCAGCCAAGATTACGGCGTCGGAGCTTTCTTT
NA	TRBV19	TRBJ1-5	TRBD1	CASSLFGTDNQPQHF	TGTGCCAGTAGTCTCTTCGGGACAGACAATCAGCCCCAGCATTTT
NA	TRBV5-6	TRBJ2-1	TRBD1	CASSLGGQGADNEQFF	TGTGCCAGCAGCTTGGGTGGGCAGGGGGCCGACAATGAGCAGTTCTTC
many	TRBV12-5	TRBJ2-3	NA	CASVGGETDTQYF	TGTGCTAGTGTGGGGGGCGAGACAGATACGCAGTATTTT
NA	TRBV4-1	TRBJ2-2	TRBD1	CASSQERTGGRGELFF	TGCGCCAGCAGCCAAGAACGGACAGGGGGCAGAGGGGAGCTGTTTTTT
few	TRBV29-1	TRBJ1-1	TRBD1	CSVEVDRVAFF	TGCAGCGTTGAAGTGGACAGGGTAGCTTTCTTT
few	TRBV10-3	TRBJ1-2	NA	CAAFTGQYYGYTF	TGTGCCGCCTTTACGGGACAATACTATGGCTACACCTTC
many	TRBV7-9	TRBJ1-2	NA	CASRSPESNYGYTF	TGTGCCAGCAGAAGCCCGGAATCTAACTATGGCTACACCTTC
few	TRBV6-5	TRBJ1-2	NA	CASSYNRQAAANYGYTF	TGTGCCAGCAGTTATAATCGGCAGGCGGCGGCTAACTATGGCTACACCTTC
NA	TRBV5-4	TRBJ1-6	NA	CASSSDRRYNSPLHF	TGTGCCAGCAGCTCCGACAGGCGGTATAATTCACCCCTCCACTTT
NA	TRBV30	TRBJ1-1	NA	CAWSVQSNTEAFF	TGTGCCTGGAGTGTACAATCGAACACTGAAGCTTTCTTT
many	TRBV6-5	TRBJ1-2	NA	CASSYSGPIYGYTF	TGTGCCAGCAGTTACTCGGGGCCGATCTATGGCTACACCTTC
NA	TRBV6-2/TRBV6-3	TRBJ1-2	TRBD1	CAIRTGAKDGYTF	TGTGCCATCCGGACAGGGGCCAAAGATGGCTACACCTTC
NA	TRBV20-1	TRBJ2-3	NA	CSARDREGTDTQYF	TGCAGTGCCCGTGACAGGGAGGGCACAGATACGCAGTATTTT